The clone carrying this TCR beta chain has only a few counts. This specimen belongs to a study of response to subunit inactivated influenza vaccine. TCRdb redid the calling of the RT-PCR reads with MiXCR, one entry per CDR3 protein. The table includes about 580,000 distinct CDR3 sequences, about 15% detected once. The sequences come from PBMCs from blood, collected approximately 13 days after vaccination. The TCR comes from a man between 50 and 59 years old who received an inactivated influenza vaccine.

The CDR3 DNA reads TGTGCCAGCAGCGCGGTCGTTGGGGCAGAGACCCAGTACTTC. It encodes CASSAVVGAETQYF. The J gene is TRBJ2-5, the V gene TRBV13, with D perhaps TRBD1 (5 bases). Germline V gives CDR1 PRHDT, CDR2 FYEKMQ (reference sequence). This CDR3 has 14 amino acids. The V gene lost 5 bases and the J gene lost 4 bases, with 14 bases spanning the gap.